The 32 T cell receptor beta chains below all came from one sample that was sequenced in a study of sequential checkpoint blockade in melanoma. Indicated treatment: randomized to nivolumab then ipilimumab (arm A) or the reverse (arm B). Assay used: immunoSEQ multiplex PCR; TCRdb lists only in-frame clones, some missing. The profile shows about 40,000 clones, 80% to 90% of them singletons. This specimen was CD8+ T cells sorted from blood (inferred from file names), taken from a patient given nivolumab and ipilimumab in sequence. These receptors came from a human donor with melanoma.

This chain links TRBV19 with TRBJ1-2; D gene unclear. The CDR3 runs 13 residues. Germline values: CDR1 LNHDA, CDR2 SQIVND (reference sequence). Trimming left V 5 bases short and J 8 bases short, with 15 bases between. The CDR3 loop reads CASSVFMPEGYTF. The CDR3 DNA follows: TGTGCCAGTAGTGTCTTCATGCCGGAGGGCTACACCTTC.

CDR3 nucleotides: TGTGCCAGCAGCGTTGGCAGGTCGCCCTACGAGCAGTACTTC. Its translation: CASSVGRSPYEQYF. The V and J genes are TRBV9 and TRBJ2-7; D call uncertain. Trimming removed 2 bases at V and 2 bases at J, with 11 bases between. Looked up from germline, CDR1 is SGDLS and CDR2 is YYNGEE. The CDR3 has 14 residues.

This sequence joins TRBV7-9 and TRBJ1-2; TRBD1 is a possible D gene (6 bases). The V and J ends lost 7 bases and 5 bases respectively, with 17 bases between them. The CDR3 is made up of 14 amino acids. CDR1 and CDR2 from the germline V gene are SEHNR and FQNEAQ (reference sequence). CDR3 sequence (DNA): TGTGCCAGCATCCCCGGGGGGACACAGTATGGCTACACCTTC. Protein: CASIPGGTQYGYTF.

This chain joins TRBV5-6 and TRBJ2-7; 7 bases are shared with TRBD2. The CDR3 length is 17 residues. The germline CDR1 and CDR2 sequences are SGHDT and YYEEEE. V was pared by 3 bases and J by 2 bases, with 14 bases of the junction left unmatched. The CDR3 nucleotides are TGTGCCAGCAGCTCGTGGGGGGGGACGCTCCAAACCTACGAGCAGTACGTC. This encodes CASSSWGGTLQTYEQYV.

The chain recombines TRBV9 with TRBJ2-7; TRBD1 agrees at 7 bases. This CDR3 region has 13 residues. Per germline, CDR1 SGDLS and CDR2 YYNGEE. The trim removed 4 bases at V and 4 bases at J, leaving 5 bases unmatched. The CDR3 sequence: CASSRDSLYEQYF. The CDR3 DNA reads as TGTGCCAGCAGCCGGGACAGCCTTTACGAGCAGTACTTC.

CDR3: CASSLSGSTYEQYF. CDR3 DNA: TGTGCCAGCAGCTTGTCAGGGTCCACCTACGAGCAGTACTTC. The chain joins TRBV13 to TRBJ2-7; weak D call: TRBD1 (5 bases). Looked up from germline, CDR1 is PRHDT and CDR2 is FYEKMQ (reference sequence). The ends were cut back, 3 bases at V and 2 bases at J, with 11 bases in the middle. This CDR3 has 14 amino acids.

This clone was recorded only once. V gene TRBV27 combines with J gene TRBJ1-5; the match to TRBD1 covers 8 bases. Germline CDR1 is MNHEY and CDR2 is SMNVEV (reference sequence). J was trimmed by 11 bases and V by 0 bases; bases with no gene match: 12. The CDR3 has 16 residues. The CDR3 sequence: CASSLSGQGLLWAQHF. Here the CDR3 DNA reads TGTGCCAGCAGTTTATCTGGACAGGGTCTACTTTGGGCCCAGCATTTT.

This chain connects TRBV6-1 to TRBJ2-7; TRBD2 matches 14 bases. The J segment lost 8 bases and the V segment lost 7 bases, leaving 7 bases of the junction unmatched. The CDR3 length is 14 residues. Looked up from germline, CDR1 is MNHNS and CDR2 is SASEGT. In nucleotides, the CDR3 is TGTGCCAGCAACCCGGGACTAGCGGGAGTACAGCAGTACGTC. Encoded protein: CASNPGLAGVQQYV.

V usage is TRBV5-8 and J usage is TRBJ1-1, with a tentative D call TRBD1 (6 bases). The CDR3 is made up of 13 amino acids. V dropped 4 bases and J dropped 7 bases, with 14 bases sitting between them. In germline, CDR1 is SGHTS, CDR2 YDEGEE. CDR3 protein: CASSPGQPDEAFF. The CDR3 DNA reads as TGTGCCAGCAGCCCGGGACAACCGGATGAAGCTTTCTTT. The full variable domain, in which reference TRBV5-8 and TRBJ1-1 provide the parts outside the CDR3, is EAGVTQSPTHLIKTRGQQATLRCSPISGHTSVYWYQQALGLGLQFLLWYDEGEERNRGNFPPRFSGRQFPNYSSELNVNALELEDSALYLCASSPGQPDEAFFGQGTRLTVV.

The rearrangement joins TRBV5-4 to TRBJ2-1; D gene ambiguous. V shed 4 bases and J shed 8 bases, with 10 bases lying between them. The CDR3 consists of 12 residues. The V gene's germline CDR1 is SGHNT and CDR2 YYREEE (reference sequence). CDR3 DNA sequence: TGTGCCAGCAGCCGCAGGCAGGATGAGCAGTTCTTC. Amino acids: CASSRRQDEQFF.

This chain connects TRBV25-1 to TRBJ1-1; 7 bases are shared with TRBD1. This CDR3 comprises 16 residues. Trimming cost V 3 bases and J 3 bases; bases outside gene matches: 10. The germline V gene has CDR1 MGHDK and CDR2 SYGVNS. The CDR3 sequence: CASSDPPGGIHTEAFF. CDR3 sequence (DNA): TGTGCCAGCAGTGACCCCCCAGGGGGTATTCACACTGAAGCTTTCTTT.

The sample holds a few counts of this clone. The chain employs TRBV21-1 and TRBJ2-7; the DNA was not compared with TRBD2, the D call given in the table. TRBV21-1 constitutes a pseudogene. This CDR3 spans 14 amino acids. The CDR3 sequence is CASSKGTSVYEQYV. In DNA form, the CDR3 reads TGTGCCAGCAGCAAGGGGACTAGCGTCTACGAGCAGTACGTC.

The chain uses TRBV7-2 and TRBJ2-3; 7 nucleotides agree with TRBD2. CDR3 length: 15 amino acids. V shed 1 base, J shed 2 bases, and the junction held 3 bases outside the gene matches. Per germline, CDR1 SGHTA and CDR2 FQGNSA. The CDR3 nucleotides are TGTGCCAGCAGCTTAGTCAGCGGGGACACAGATACGCAGTATTTT. It is translated as CASSLVSGDTDTQYF. The complete variable domain, with remaining parts taken from reference TRBV7-2 and TRBJ2-3, reads GAGVSQSPSNKVTEKGKDVELRCDPISGHTALYWYRQSLGQGLEFLIYFQGNSAPDKSGLPSDRFSAERTGGSVSTLTIQRTQQEDSAVYLCASSLVSGDTDTQYFGPGTRLTVL.

The genes are TRBV7-9 and TRBJ1-5; D gene uncertain. V was cut by 1 base and J by 4 bases, with 8 bases left in between. Looked up from germline, CDR1 is SEHNR and CDR2 is FQNEAQ (reference sequence). CDR3 length equals 14 residues. The CDR3 DNA sequence: TGTGCCAGCAGCTTAGGGGGAGTAAATCAGCCCCAGCATTTT. Its protein product is CASSLGGVNQPQHF.

The chain combines TRBV19 with TRBJ2-2; 9 bases are shared with TRBD1. The germline V gene encodes CDR1 LNHDA and CDR2 SQIVND (reference sequence). The ends lost 3 bases at V and 2 bases at J; junction bases unmatched: 16. This CDR3 has 20 amino acids. The CDR3 loop reads CASSIRIRRDRETNTGELFF. The DNA for the CDR3 is TGTGCCAGTAGTATCCGCATCCGGCGGGACAGGGAAACCAACACCGGGGAGCTGTTTTTT.

This clone has only a few counts. V gene TRBV7-9 combines with J gene TRBJ2-7; 7 bases are shared with TRBD1. J gave up 4 bases and V 5 bases, and 8 bases lay outside the gene matches. CDR1 and CDR2 (germline): SEHNR, FQNEAQ (reference sequence). The CDR3 loop spans 14 amino acids. The chain's CDR3 is CASSPGTDPYEQYV. The CDR3 bases are TGTGCCAGCAGCCCCGGGACAGACCCATACGAGCAGTACGTC.

The V gene is TRBV7-3, the J gene TRBJ2-1; a possible D gene is TRBD1 (6 bases). Trimming pared 2 bases from V and 6 bases from J, leaving 14 bases between. The CDR3 length is 15 residues. Germline V gene sequence: CDR1 SGHTA, CDR2 FQGTGA. The CDR3 reads CASSLFGSGVNEQFF. The CDR3 DNA is TGTGCCAGCAGCTTATTTGGCTCAGGGGTCAATGAGCAGTTCTTC. Looking up the rest from reference TRBV7-3 and TRBJ2-1 gives the full variable domain: GAGVSQTPSNKVTEKGKYVELRCDPISGHTALYWYRQSLGQGPEFLIYFQGTGAADDSGLPNDRFFAVRPEGSVSTLKIQRTERGDSAVYLCASSLFGSGVNEQFFGPGTRLTVL.

The chain recombines TRBV9 with TRBJ2-1, with 7 bases matching TRBD1. The CDR3 spans 15 residues. Trimming cost V 3 bases and J 3 bases; bases outside gene matches: 6. Germline lookup yields CDR1 SGDLS and CDR2 YYNGEE. Here the CDR3 reads CASSAAGGIYNEQFF. As DNA, the CDR3 is TGTGCCAGCAGCGCCGCAGGGGGTATCTACAATGAGCAGTTCTTC.

The V and J genes are TRBV7-2 and TRBJ2-7, with D possibly being TRBD1 (5 bases). Trimming took 5 bases from V and 0 from J, leaving 20 bases between them. The CDR3 extends over 17 amino acids. The germline V gene has CDR1 SGHTA and CDR2 FQGNSA. CDR3 in amino acids: CASSPPLDTRHSYEQYV. The CDR3 coding sequence is TGTGCCAGCAGCCCCCCTTTGGACACCAGGCACTCCTACGAGCAGTACGTC.

The chain has TRBV9 and TRBJ1-1; perhaps TRBD1 as D (5 bases). With 2 bases removed from V and 2 bases from J, the gap between germline ends came to 10 bases. In germline, CDR1 is SGDLS, CDR2 YYNGEE. CDR3 length: 14 amino acids. The CDR3 loop is CASSVFGQNTEAFF. The DNA of the CDR3 is TGTGCCAGCAGCGTTTTCGGACAAAACACTGAAGCTTTCTTT.

This rearrangement joins TRBV19 to TRBJ2-7; TRBD2 agrees at 9 bases. Germline CDR1 reads LNHDA; CDR2 reads SQIVND (reference sequence). This CDR3 contains 15 residues. V was pared by 5 bases and J by 6 bases, with 11 bases of the junction left unmatched. The CDR3 reads CASSPLAGLSGEQYF. Here the CDR3 DNA reads TGTGCCAGTAGTCCCCTAGCGGGATTGAGCGGCGAGCAGTACTTC.

CDR3 protein: CASSHLTGTPEAFF. The CDR3 DNA sequence: TGCGCCAGCAGCCATCTCACAGGGACCCCTGAAGCTTTCTTT. The chain links TRBV4-1 to TRBJ1-1, with D possibly being TRBD1 (6 bases). This CDR3 is built from 14 residues. V lost 3 bases to trimming and J lost 6 bases, with 14 bases between them. Germline assignment: CDR1 MGHRA and CDR2 YSYEKL.

The chain employs TRBV30 and TRBJ2-3; 7 bases match TRBD1. Per germline, CDR1 GTSNPN and CDR2 SVGIG (reference sequence). The V and J ends lost 2 bases and 0 bases, in that order; junction bases with no gene match: 5. This CDR3 has 15 residues. As DNA, the CDR3 is TGTGCCTGGAGTAGTGGGACAGCAAGCACAGATACGCAGTATTTT. Translation gives CAWSSGTASTDTQYF.

V gene TRBV19 combines with J gene TRBJ2-1; 11 bases line up with TRBD2. V shed 4 bases and J 7 bases; nucleotides not matched to a gene: 6. Germline loops: CDR1 LNHDA, CDR2 SQIVND (reference sequence). CDR3 length equals 15 residues. DNA for the CDR3: TGTGCCAGTAGTACCGCCGGGACTAGCGGAAATGAGCAGTTCTTC. Its translation is CASSTAGTSGNEQFF.

This chain joins TRBV11-2 and TRBJ2-2; 7 nucleotides align to TRBD2. The germline V gene encodes CDR1 SGHAT and CDR2 FQNNGV. The CDR3 sequence is 15 residues long. The junction had 5 bases not matched to a gene; V was cut back by 7 bases and J by 0 bases. The CDR3 protein is CASNPGLTNTGELFF. DNA of the CDR3: TGTGCCAGCAACCCGGGACTAACGAACACCGGGGAGCTGTTTTTT.

CDR3 protein: CASSANPPGGEYNEQFF. In nucleotides, the CDR3 is TGTGCCAGCAGTGCCAATCCTCCGGGGGGGGAGTACAATGAGCAGTTCTTC. The V and J genes are TRBV25-1 and TRBJ2-1; 8 positions agree with TRBD2. The V gene end was trimmed by 4 bases and the J gene end by 4 bases; junction bases not matched to a gene: 12. The CDR3 extends over 17 amino acids. Looked up from germline, CDR1 is MGHDK and CDR2 is SYGVNS.

This chain joins TRBV19 and TRBJ2-7; 13 positions match TRBD2. The CDR3 covers 18 residues. Germline V CDR1 and CDR2: LNHDA, SQIVND (reference sequence). With V trimmed by 6 bases and J by 5 bases, 16 bases remained unmatched. The CDR3 spells CASSFTSGRARPWDEQYF. Here the CDR3 DNA reads TGTGCCAGTAGCTTCACTAGCGGGAGGGCCCGTCCTTGGGACGAGCAGTACTTC.

J is TRBJ1-4 and V is TRBV19; 9 bases fit TRBD1. J lost 5 bases, V lost 7 bases, and 8 bases had no gene match. This CDR3 has 15 residues. CDR1 is LNHDA, CDR2 SQIVND, per germline (reference sequence). The DNA for the CDR3 is TGTGCCAGTACCTCCCCGGACAGGGGAAATGAAAAACTGTTTTTT. Protein sequence: CASTSPDRGNEKLFF.

The chain employs TRBV27 and TRBJ2-2; 10 bases line up with TRBD2. This CDR3 contains 17 residues. The ends lost 7 bases at V and 3 bases at J; junction bases unmatched: 11. Germline V CDR1 and CDR2: MNHEY, SMNVEV (reference sequence). CDR3 loop: CASTMISGRAYTGELFF. CDR3 sequence (DNA): TGTGCCAGCACCATGATCAGCGGGAGGGCGTACACCGGGGAGCTGTTTTTT.

The chain combines TRBV10-3 with TRBJ1-4, with TRBD1 as a possible D gene (6 bases). Trimming took 10 bases from V and 4 from J, leaving 13 bases between them. Germline lookup yields CDR1 ENHRY and CDR2 SYGVKD. This CDR3 has 13 residues. The CDR3 sequence: CATRDIDNEKLFF. The CDR3, as DNA: TGTGCCACCCGGGACATCGATAATGAAAAACTGTTTTTT.

The genes are TRBV5-8 and TRBJ1-2; D call uncertain. Per the germline V gene, CDR1 is SGHTS and CDR2 is YDEGEE. This CDR3 contains 13 residues. V gave up 0 bases and J gave up 7 bases, with 10 bases separating them. CDR3 amino acids: CASSLAVPIGYTF. CDR3 nucleotides: TGTGCCAGCAGCTTGGCCGTGCCTATTGGCTACACCTTC.

The rearrangement joins TRBV5-1 to TRBJ2-2, with D possibly TRBD1 on 6 matching bases. CDR1 is SGHRS, CDR2 YFSETQ, per germline. V lost 1 base and J 1 base, leaving 8 bases between the germline ends. The CDR3 is 15 amino acids. CDR3 region: CASSLWGQNTGELFF. In DNA, the CDR3 is TGCGCCAGCAGCTTGTGGGGACAGAACACCGGGGAGCTGTTTTTT.